The T cell receptor beta chain described here comes from a study of PD-1 blockade in classical Hodgkin lymphoma. Points from the study as a whole: A significant rise in TCR diversity was seen by C4D1 for CD4+ cells but not for CD8+ cells. Underlying causes for the observed repertoire differences were not defined, possibly disease activity or prior therapy. Healthy donors were reported to have higher baseline TCR diversity than newly diagnosed patients.

This CDR3 has 14 residues. V lost 5 bases, J lost 2 bases, and 6 bases stayed unmatched. Germline values: CDR1 SGHRS, CDR2 YFSETQ. Turning to this clone: Antigen specificity is unknown.

As for time point: cycle 4 day 1 (C4D1), after 6 weeks of nivolumab. There was relapse after autologous stem cell transplantation in every patient, and there was variation in brentuximab vedotin exposure. The table came from immunoSEQ multiplex PCR; TCRdb's copy has only in-frame clones and leaves some out. This table has 90,000 to 100,000 clones, just under 80% appearing once. The TCR comes from a human donor with classical Hodgkin lymphoma. This rearrangement joins TRBV5-1 to TRBJ1-1; 7 bases map to TRBD1. The sequencing here drew on peripheral blood mononuclear cells (PBMCs), taken before the fourth cycle of nivolumab. The CDR3 coding sequence is TGCGCCAGCAGTGAACAGGGGATAAACACTGAAGCTTTCTTT. This translates into CASSEQGINTEAFF.